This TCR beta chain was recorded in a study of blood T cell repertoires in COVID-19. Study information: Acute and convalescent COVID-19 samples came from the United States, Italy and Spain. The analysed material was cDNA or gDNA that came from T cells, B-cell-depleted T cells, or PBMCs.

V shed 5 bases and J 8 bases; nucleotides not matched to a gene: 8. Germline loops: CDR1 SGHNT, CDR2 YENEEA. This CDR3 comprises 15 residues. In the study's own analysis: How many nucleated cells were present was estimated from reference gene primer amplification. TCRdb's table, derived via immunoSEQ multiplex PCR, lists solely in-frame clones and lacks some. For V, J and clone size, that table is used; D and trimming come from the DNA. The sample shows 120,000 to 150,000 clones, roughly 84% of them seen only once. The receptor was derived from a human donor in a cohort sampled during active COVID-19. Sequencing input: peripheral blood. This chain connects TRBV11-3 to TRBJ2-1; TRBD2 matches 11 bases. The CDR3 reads CASSPNSGGADEQFF. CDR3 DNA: TGTGCCAGCAGCCCAAATAGCGGGGGGGCAGATGAGCAGTTCTTC. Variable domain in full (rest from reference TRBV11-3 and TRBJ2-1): EAGVVQSPRYKIIEKKQPVAFWCNPISGHNTLYWYLQNLGQGPELLIRYENEEAVDDSQLPKDRFSAERLKGVDSTLKIQPAELGDSAVYLCASSPNSGGADEQFFGPGTRLTVL.